This T cell receptor (beta chain) was observed in a study of shared T cell receptors in the human thymus listed by TCRdb under 2021. At the level of the whole study: The study examined how self-reactive, shared T-cell receptor alpha chains are generated in the human thymus.

The CDR3, from cysteine to phenylalanine, totals 15 residues. Only CDR3 DNA is held: 45 bases, read in frame from base 1. V was cut back by 3 bases and J by 5 bases, leaving a gap of 14 bases between them. From the germline V gene (reference sequence), CDR1 is MNHEY and CDR2 is SMNVEV. The library came from the immunoSEQ multiplex PCR assay. TCRdb holds this immuneACCESS table with in-frame rearrangements only. Some clones are missing; in checked studies, unresolved V genes explain under half, and the rest has no known cause. The sample table holds about 500,000 clones, of which around 82% were seen once. The ten largest clones add up to 0.013% of the sample. In its sample, this clone was seen a few times. Its antigen is not yet known. No clone much larger than this one lies a single base away; base qualities are absent. The same data also went into a second study, on human thymus T cells. Drawing on the second study: In Finland, the donors were immunologically healthy infants who were having open corrective cardiac surgery for congenital heart defects. Thymus tissue was obtained as surgical resects removed during corrective cardiac surgery. V and J gene segment usage appeared biased in both thymic and peripheral blood repertoires. According to the related research, thymic TCR repertoires were highly overlapping among unrelated individuals. The study used 7 or 8 infant thymus samples plus four related peripheral blood samples to characterize TCR alpha and beta repertoires. Donor ages ranging from 7 to 244 days were recorded, and 5 to 7 male and a couple of female infants were included in the cohort. Thymocytes were released mechanically from tissue and stored at -70 °C as pellets of about 9-32 million cells. A QIAsymphony instrument was used to extract genomic DNA from frozen cell pellets. TCRB and TCRAD loci were amplified from a standardized quantity of quality-controlled genomic DNA using the immunoSEQ multiplex PCR assay. The V(D)J region was spanned by amplicons of a length sufficient to cover the CDR3 and to identify V and J genes. The amplicons were sequenced on an Illumina platform via the commercial immunoSEQ service. Primer bias and sequencing errors were corrected as previously described, and TCRAD and TCRB were defined on the basis of the IMGT database. Repertoires were analysed with immunoSEQ Analyzer 3.0 and VDJTools, covering basic statistics, V/J segment usage, diversity estimates, rarefaction and pairwise overlap. Chao1, ChaoE, Efron-Thisted, Shannon and inverse Simpson indices were used to estimate diversity, which was also estimated on datasets down-sampled to the smallest sample. For repertoire overlap, CDR3 nucleotide sequence, V gene and J gene had to match strictly, and clustering was done by Jaccard-based multidimensional scaling. On average, about 810,000 unique TCRB clonotypes were obtained from thymus samples, compared with 65,000 to 90,000 from blood samples.

Here the chain combines TRBV27 and TRBJ2-1; TRBD2 is possibly the D segment (5 matching bases). Sequenced: thymocytes. The receptor's source is a boy younger than two with a congenital heart defect. Donor details come from another sample of the same person, matched by shared clones. The CDR3 loop reads CASSFLRERNNEQFF. The bases read TGTGCCAGCAGTTTCCTGAGGGAGCGGAACAATGAGCAGTTCTTC.